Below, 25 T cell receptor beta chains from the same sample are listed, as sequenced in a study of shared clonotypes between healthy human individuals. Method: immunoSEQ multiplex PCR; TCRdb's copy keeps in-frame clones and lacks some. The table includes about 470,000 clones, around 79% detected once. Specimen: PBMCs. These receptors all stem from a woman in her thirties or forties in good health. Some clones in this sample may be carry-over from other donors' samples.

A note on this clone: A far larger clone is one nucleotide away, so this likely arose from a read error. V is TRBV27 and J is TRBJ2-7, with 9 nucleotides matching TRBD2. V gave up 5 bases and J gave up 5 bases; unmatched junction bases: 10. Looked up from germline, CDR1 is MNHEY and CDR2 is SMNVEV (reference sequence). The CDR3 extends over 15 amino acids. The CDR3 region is CASSDYLAGRHEQYF. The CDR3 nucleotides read TGTGCCAGCAGTGACTACCTAGCGGGACGGCACGAGCAGTACTTC.

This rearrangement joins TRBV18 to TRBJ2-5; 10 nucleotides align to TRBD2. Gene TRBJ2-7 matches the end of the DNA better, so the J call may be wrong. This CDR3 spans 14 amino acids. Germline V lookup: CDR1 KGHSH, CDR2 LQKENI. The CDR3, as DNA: TGTGCCAGCTCACCAGTACTAGCGGGAAGCGAGCAGTACTTC. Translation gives CASSPVLAGSEQYF.

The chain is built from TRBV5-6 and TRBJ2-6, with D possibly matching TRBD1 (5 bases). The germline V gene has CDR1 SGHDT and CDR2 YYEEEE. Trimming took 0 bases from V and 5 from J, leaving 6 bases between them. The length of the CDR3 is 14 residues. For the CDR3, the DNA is TGTGCCAGCAGCTTGGAGGACAGGGCCAACGTCCTGACTTTC. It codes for CASSLEDRANVLTF.

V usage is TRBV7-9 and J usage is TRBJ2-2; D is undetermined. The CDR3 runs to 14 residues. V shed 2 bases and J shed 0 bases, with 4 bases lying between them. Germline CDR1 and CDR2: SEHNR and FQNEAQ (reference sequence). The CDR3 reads CASSLIPNTGELFF. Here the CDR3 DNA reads TGTGCCAGCAGCTTAATCCCGAACACCGGGGAGCTGTTTTTT.

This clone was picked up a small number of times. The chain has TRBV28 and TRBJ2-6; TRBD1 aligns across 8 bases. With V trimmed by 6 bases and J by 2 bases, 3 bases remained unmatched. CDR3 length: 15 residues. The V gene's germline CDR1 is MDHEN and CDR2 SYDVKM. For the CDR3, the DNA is TGTGCCAGCAGGCCACAGGGGGCTGGGGCCAACGTCCTGACTTTC. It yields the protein CASRPQGAGANVLTF.

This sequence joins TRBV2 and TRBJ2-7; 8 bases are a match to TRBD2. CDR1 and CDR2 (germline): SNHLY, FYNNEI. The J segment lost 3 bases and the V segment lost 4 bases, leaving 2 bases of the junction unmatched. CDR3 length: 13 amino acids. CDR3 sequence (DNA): TGTGCCAGCAGTGGGGGACTAGTCTACGAGCAGTACTTC. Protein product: CASSGGLVYEQYF.

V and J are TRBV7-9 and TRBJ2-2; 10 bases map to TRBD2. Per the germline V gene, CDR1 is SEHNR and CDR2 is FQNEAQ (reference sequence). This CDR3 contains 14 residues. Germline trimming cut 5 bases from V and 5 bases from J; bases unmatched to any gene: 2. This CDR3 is CASSEGLATGELFF. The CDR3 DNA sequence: TGTGCCAGCAGCGAGGGACTAGCGACCGGGGAGCTGTTTTTT.

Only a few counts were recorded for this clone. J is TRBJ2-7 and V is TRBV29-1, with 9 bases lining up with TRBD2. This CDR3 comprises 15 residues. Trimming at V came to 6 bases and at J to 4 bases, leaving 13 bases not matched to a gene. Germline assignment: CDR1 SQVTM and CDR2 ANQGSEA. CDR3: CSVTGGLAGSYEQYF. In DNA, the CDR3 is TGCAGCGTGACGGGGGGGCTAGCGGGATCATACGAGCAGTACTTC.

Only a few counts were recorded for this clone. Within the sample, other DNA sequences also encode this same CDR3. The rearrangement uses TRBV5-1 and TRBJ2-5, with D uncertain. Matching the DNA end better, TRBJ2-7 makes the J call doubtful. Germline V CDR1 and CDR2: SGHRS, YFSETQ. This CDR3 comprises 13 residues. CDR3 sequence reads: CASSLAGSYEQYF. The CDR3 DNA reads TGCGCCAGCAGCTTGGCCGGCTCCTACGAGCAGTACTTC.

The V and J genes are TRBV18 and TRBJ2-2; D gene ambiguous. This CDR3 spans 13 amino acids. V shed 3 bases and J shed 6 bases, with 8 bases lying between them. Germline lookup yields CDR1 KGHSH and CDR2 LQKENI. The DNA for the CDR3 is TGTGCCAGCTCACCGGCCGTAGCCGGGGAGCTGTTTTTT. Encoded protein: CASSPAVAGELFF.

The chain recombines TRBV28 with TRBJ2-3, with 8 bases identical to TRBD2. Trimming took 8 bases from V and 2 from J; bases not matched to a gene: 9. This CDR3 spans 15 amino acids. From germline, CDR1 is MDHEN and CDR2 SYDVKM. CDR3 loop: CASEGGGLSTDTQYF. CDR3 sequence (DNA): TGTGCCAGCGAGGGCGGGGGGCTGTCCACAGATACGCAGTATTTT.

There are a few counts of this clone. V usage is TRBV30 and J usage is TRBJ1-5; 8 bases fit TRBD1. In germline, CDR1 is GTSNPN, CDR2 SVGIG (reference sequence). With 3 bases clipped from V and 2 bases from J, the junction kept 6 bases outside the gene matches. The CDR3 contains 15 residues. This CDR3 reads CAWSPLGQGNQPQHF. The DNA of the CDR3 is TGTGCCTGGAGCCCCTTGGGACAGGGCAATCAGCCCCAGCATTTT. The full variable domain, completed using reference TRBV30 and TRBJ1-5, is SQTIHQWPATLVQPVGSPLSLECTVEGTSNPNLYWYRQAAGRGLQLLFYSVGIGQISSEVPQNLSASRPQDRQFILSSKKLLLSDSGFYLCAWSPLGQGNQPQHFGDGTRLSIL.

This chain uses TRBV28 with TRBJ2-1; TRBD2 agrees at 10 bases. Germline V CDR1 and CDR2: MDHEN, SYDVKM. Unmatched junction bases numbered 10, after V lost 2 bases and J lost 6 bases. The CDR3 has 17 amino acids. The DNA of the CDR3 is TGTGCCAGCAGTTTACCTTTCGGGGCTAGCGGGAGCAATGAGCAGTTCTTC. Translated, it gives CASSLPFGASGSNEQFF.

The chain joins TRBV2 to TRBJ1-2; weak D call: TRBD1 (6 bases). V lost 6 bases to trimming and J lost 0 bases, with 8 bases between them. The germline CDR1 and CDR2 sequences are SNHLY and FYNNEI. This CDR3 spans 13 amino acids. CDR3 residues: CASRDSANYGYTF. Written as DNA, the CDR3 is TGTGCCAGCAGGGACAGCGCTAACTATGGCTACACCTTC.

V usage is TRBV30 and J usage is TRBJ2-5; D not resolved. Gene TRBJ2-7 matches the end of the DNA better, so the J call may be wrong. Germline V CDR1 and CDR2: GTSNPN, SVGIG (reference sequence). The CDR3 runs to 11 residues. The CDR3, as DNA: TGTGCCTGGAGTCAAGAATACGAGCAGTACTTC. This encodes CAWSQEYEQYF.

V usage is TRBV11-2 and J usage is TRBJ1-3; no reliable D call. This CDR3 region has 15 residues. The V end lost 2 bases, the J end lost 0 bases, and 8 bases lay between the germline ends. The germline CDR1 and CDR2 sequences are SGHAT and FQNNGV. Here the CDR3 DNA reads TGTGCCAGCAGCTTAATGAGTCTCTCTGGAAACACCATATATTTT. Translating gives CASSLMSLSGNTIYF.

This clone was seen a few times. The CDR3 nucleotides are TGTGCCAGCAGCTGGACAGTCCAGAGCTACGAGCAGTACTTC. This sequence encodes CASSWTVQSYEQYF. The chain employs TRBV7-2 and TRBJ2-7; D might be TRBD1 (6 bases). V was shortened by 4 bases and J by 3 bases, with 13 bases between the two germline ends. This CDR3 region has 14 residues. The V gene's germline CDR1 is SGHTA and CDR2 FQGNSA.

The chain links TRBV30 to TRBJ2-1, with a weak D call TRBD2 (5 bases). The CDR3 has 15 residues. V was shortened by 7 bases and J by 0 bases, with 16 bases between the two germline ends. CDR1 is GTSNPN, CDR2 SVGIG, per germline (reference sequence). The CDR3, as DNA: TGTGCCTTCCTCGGAGGAGGCCGCTCCTACAATGAGCAGTTCTTC. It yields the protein CAFLGGGRSYNEQFF.

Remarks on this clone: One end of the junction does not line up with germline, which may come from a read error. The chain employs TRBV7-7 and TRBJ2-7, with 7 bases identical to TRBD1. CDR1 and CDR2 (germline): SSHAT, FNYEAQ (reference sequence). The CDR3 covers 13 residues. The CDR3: CASSITGVDEQYF. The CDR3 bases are TGTGCTAGCAGCATAACAGGGGTTGACGAGCAGTACTTC.

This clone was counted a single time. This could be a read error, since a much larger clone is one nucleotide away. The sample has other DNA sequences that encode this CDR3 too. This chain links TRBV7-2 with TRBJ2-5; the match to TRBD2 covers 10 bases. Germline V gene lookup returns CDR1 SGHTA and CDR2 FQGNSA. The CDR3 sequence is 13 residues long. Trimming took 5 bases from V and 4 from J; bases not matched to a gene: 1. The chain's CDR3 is CASSRTSGETQYF. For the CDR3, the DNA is TGTGCCAGCAGCCGGACTAGCGGAGAGACCCAGTACTTC.

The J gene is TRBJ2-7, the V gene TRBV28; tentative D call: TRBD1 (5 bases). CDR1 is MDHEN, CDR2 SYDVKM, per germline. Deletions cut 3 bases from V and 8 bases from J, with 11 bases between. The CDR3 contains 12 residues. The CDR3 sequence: CASSLPRVQQYF. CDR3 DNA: TGTGCCAGCAGTTTGCCCAGGGTTCAGCAGTACTTC.

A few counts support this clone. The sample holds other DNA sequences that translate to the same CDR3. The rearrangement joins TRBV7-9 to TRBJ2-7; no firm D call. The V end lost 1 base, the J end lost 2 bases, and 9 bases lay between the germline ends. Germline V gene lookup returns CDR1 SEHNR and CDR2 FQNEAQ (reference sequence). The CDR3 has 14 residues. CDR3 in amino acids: CASSLDPRPYEQYF. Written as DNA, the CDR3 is TGTGCCAGCAGCTTAGACCCACGTCCCTACGAGCAGTACTTC.

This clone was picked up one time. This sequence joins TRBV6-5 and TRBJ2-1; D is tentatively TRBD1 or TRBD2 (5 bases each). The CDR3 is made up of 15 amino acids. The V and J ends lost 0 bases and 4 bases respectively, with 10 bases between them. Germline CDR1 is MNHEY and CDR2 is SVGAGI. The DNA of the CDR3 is TGTGCCAGCAGTTACTCGAGGGCAGGGTACAATGAGCAGTTCTTC. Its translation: CASSYSRAGYNEQFF.

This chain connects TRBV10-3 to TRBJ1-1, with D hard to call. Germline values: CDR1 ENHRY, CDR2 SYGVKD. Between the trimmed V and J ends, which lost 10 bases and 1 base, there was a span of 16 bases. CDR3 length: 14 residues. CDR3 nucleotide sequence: TGTGCCACTGCAGGAGGGCACACGAACACTGAAGCTTTCTTT. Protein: CATAGGHTNTEAFF.

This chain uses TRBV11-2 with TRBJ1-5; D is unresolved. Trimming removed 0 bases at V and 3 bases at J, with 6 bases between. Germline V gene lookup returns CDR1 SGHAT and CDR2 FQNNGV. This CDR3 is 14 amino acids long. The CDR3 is CASSLEGLNQPQHF. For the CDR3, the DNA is TGTGCCAGCAGCTTAGAAGGGCTCAATCAGCCCCAGCATTTT. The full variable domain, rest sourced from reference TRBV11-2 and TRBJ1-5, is EAGVAQSPRYKIIEKRQSVAFWCNPISGHATLYWYQQILGQGPKLLIQFQNNGVVDDSQLPKDRFSAERLKGVDSTLKIQPAKLEDSAVYLCASSLEGLNQPQHFGDGTRLSIL.